This TCR beta chain was recovered during a study of PD-1 blockade in classical Hodgkin lymphoma. Study-wide results and caveats: Baseline TCR diversity was reportedly lower in newly diagnosed patients than healthy donors.

Time point: cycle 4 day 1 (C4D1), after more than five weeks of nivolumab. Autologous stem cell transplantation was followed by relapse in every patient, and brentuximab vedotin exposure varied. After PBMCs were thawed, their CD8+ T cells were isolated by magnetic negative selection. Generated by immunoSEQ multiplex PCR, the TCRdb table keeps only in-frame clones and is missing some. The sample lists about 20,000 clones, about 80% occurring once. As regards this clone: Its antigen is unknown.

The junction had 11 bases not matched to a gene; V was cut back by 8 bases and J by 2 bases. Germline V gene lookup returns CDR1 ENHRY and CDR2 SYGVKD. CDR3 length: 16 amino acids. The chain joins TRBV10-3 to TRBJ2-7, with TRBD2 matching 11 bases. The sequence derives from a human donor with classical Hodgkin lymphoma. The sequencing here drew on CD8+ T cells from blood, taken before the fourth cycle of nivolumab. Written as DNA, the CDR3 is TGTGCCATCGTAGCCCTGCTAGCGGGGGGAACCTACGAGCAGTACTTC. This encodes CAIVALLAGGTYEQYF.